The subject of this entry is one T cell receptor (beta chain). Original methodology: Using reference gene primer amplification, nucleated cell counts were estimated. Libraries were prepared by immunoSEQ multiplex PCR; TCRdb keeps only in-frame clonotypes and omits some of them. From that table come the V and J calls and clone size; the DNA was used to work out D and trimming. The table lists 190,000 or so clones, roughly 86% of them singletons. Individuals drawn from under 30 US areas were about 18 to 95 years old. The entry originates in a study of blood T cell repertoires in COVID-19. On the study more broadly: Specimens from acute and convalescent COVID-19 originated in the United States, Italy and Spain. Sources were T cells, B-cell-depleted T cells, or PBMCs; the material itself was cDNA or gDNA.

Germline assignment: CDR1 PRHDT and CDR2 FYEKMQ (reference sequence). Trimming took 5 bases from V and 10 from J; bases not matched to a gene: 13. The CDR3 loop spans 15 amino acids. The chain combines TRBV13 with TRBJ1-4, with TRBD1 matching over 7 bases. The sample comprised PBMCs or T cells enriched from blood (not recorded which). The clonotype originates from a man between 18 and 29 years old with acute COVID-19. CDR3 in amino acids: CASSPNRGQEGKLFF. CDR3 DNA: TGTGCCAGCAGCCCTAATAGGGGGCAGGAAGGAAAACTGTTTTTT.